This entry lists 16 T cell receptor beta chains sequenced from one sample in a study of CD8 T cells in ankylosing spondylitis. TCRdb re-analysed the 5' RACE reads in MiXCR, keeping a single row per CDR3 protein. The sample shows 200,000 to 250,000 distinct CDR3 sequences, around a tenth of them seen only once. The sample taken for sequencing was blood, either unsorted or a sorted T cell fraction (not recorded which). The receptors were sampled from a male donor with ankylosing spondylitis or in good health (not recorded which).

A few counts support this clonotype. CDR3 nucleotide sequence: TGTGCCAGCCTGAGCGTTACTGGGGCCAACGTCCTGACTTTC. This gives the protein CASLSVTGANVLTF. The J gene is TRBJ2-6, the V gene TRBV2, with D uncertain. Trimming removed 8 bases at V and 2 bases at J, with 10 bases between. The CDR3 is 14 amino acids. The germline V gene encodes CDR1 SNHLY and CDR2 FYNNEI.

The sample holds many counts of this clonotype. The chain recombines TRBV20-1 with TRBJ2-7, with 7 bases fitting TRBD1. The trim removed 3 bases at V and 1 base at J, leaving 9 bases unmatched. CDR1 is DFQATT, CDR2 SNEGSKA, per germline (reference sequence). The CDR3 loop spans 15 amino acids. The CDR3 region has the DNA TGCAGTGCTAGTGTCGGACAGGAAACTTCCTACGAGCAGTACTTC. Translated, it gives CSASVGQETSYEQYF.

Here the CDR3 reads CASSEPPGQGARTEAFF. In nucleotides, the CDR3 is TGTGCCAGCAGCGAACCTCCGGGACAGGGGGCGAGGACTGAAGCTTTCTTT. This chain links TRBV7-9 with TRBJ1-1, with 12 bases lining up with TRBD1. The CDR3 is 17 residues long. V dropped 5 bases and J dropped 5; count of bases not matched to a gene: 12. The germline V gene has CDR1 SEHNR and CDR2 FQNEAQ (reference sequence). Combining the CDR3 with reference TRBV7-9 and TRBJ1-1 gives the whole variable domain DTGVSQNPRHKITKRGQNVTFRCDPISEHNRLYWYRQTLGQGPEFLTYFQNEAQLEKSRLLSDRFSAERPKGSFSTLEIQRTEQGDSAMYLCASSEPPGQGARTEAFFGQGTRLTVV.

At least ten counts were recorded for this clonotype. The chain uses TRBV20-1 and TRBJ2-7; tentatively, D is TRBD1 or TRBD2 (6 bases each). CDR3 length: 13 residues. Trimming left V 6 bases short and J 4 bases short, with 16 bases between. CDR1 and CDR2 (germline): DFQATT, SNEGSKA (reference sequence). The CDR3 sequence is CSANRDGGYEQYF. CDR3 nucleotide sequence: TGCAGTGCAAACAGGGACGGGGGATACGAGCAGTACTTC.

This clonotype was seen more than once but under ten times. The V and J genes are TRBV2 and TRBJ1-1, with D hard to call. CDR3 length equals 12 residues. Germline-derived CDR1 and CDR2 are SNHLY and FYNNEI. V was trimmed by 7 bases and J by 2 bases, leaving 8 bases between them. The CDR3: CASKEPNTEAFF. The CDR3 DNA sequence: TGTGCCAGCAAGGAACCTAACACTGAAGCTTTCTTT.

The chain links TRBV6-1 to TRBJ2-2; D might be TRBD2 (5 bases). The CDR3 has 14 amino acids. Germline V gives CDR1 MNHNS, CDR2 SASEGT. V lost 8 bases and J lost 3, with 13 bases in between. DNA for the CDR3: TGTGCCAGCCGGCGGGTGGTCGACACCGGGGAGCTGTTTTTT. Its translation: CASRRVVDTGELFF.

The table lists this clonotype with a few counts. A junction boundary mismatches the germline segment, possibly from a read error. This sequence joins TRBV20-1 and TRBJ1-1; TRBD1 matches 7 bases. Per the germline V gene, CDR1 is DFQATT and CDR2 is SNEGSKA (reference sequence). This CDR3 spans 15 amino acids. CDR3 in DNA: TGCAGTGCTAGAGATATATCAGAAGGGGGCACTGAAGTTTTTTTT. Translated, it gives CSARDISEGGTEVFF.

This clonotype has a count of ten or more. V is TRBV29-1 and J is TRBJ2-1; 10 bases line up with TRBD2. The junction had 3 bases not matched to a gene; V was cut back by 3 bases and J by 4 bases. CDR1 and CDR2 (germline): SQVTM, ANQGSEA. The CDR3 spans 14 residues. Written as DNA, the CDR3 is TGCAGCGTTGAGGGACTAGCGAATTACAATGAGCAGTTCTTC. The encoded protein is CSVEGLANYNEQFF.

This clonotype came up many times. The rearrangement links TRBV28 to TRBJ1-1, with a weak D call TRBD1 (6 bases). The V gene's germline CDR1 is MDHEN and CDR2 SYDVKM. The CDR3 spans 13 residues. The V gene lost 6 bases and the J gene lost 7 bases, with 15 bases spanning the gap. The CDR3 is CASSEVRGGEAFF. The CDR3 nucleotides read TGTGCCAGCAGCGAGGTCCGAGGGGGTGAAGCTTTCTTT.

The gene calls are TRBV24-1 and TRBJ2-7; no definite D call. CDR3 length: 13 amino acids. Germline CDR1 KGHDR, CDR2 SFDVKD. The ends were cut back, 4 bases at V and 6 bases at J, with 12 bases in the middle. The CDR3 protein is CATSEGPSREQYF. The DNA for the CDR3 is TGTGCCACCAGTGAAGGACCAAGCCGCGAGCAGTACTTC.

This clonotype was seen many times. J is TRBJ1-1 and V is TRBV5-1, with 7 bases identical to TRBD1. The CDR3 consists of 14 residues. Germline-derived CDR1 and CDR2 are SGHRS and YFSETQ. V shed 4 bases, J shed 6 bases, and the junction held 9 bases outside the gene matches. CDR3 nucleotides: TGCGCCAGCAGCACCGACAGGGCTGGCGCTGAAGCTTTCTTT. The encoded protein is CASSTDRAGAEAFF.

This clonotype was seen only a few times. The chain has TRBV10-2 and TRBJ2-7, with 7 bases matching TRBD2. Germline V gene data show CDR1 as WSHSY and CDR2 as SAAADI. V lost 7 bases to trimming and J lost 2 bases; unmatched junction nucleotides: 2. The CDR3 sequence is 12 residues long. In DNA, the CDR3 is TGCGCCAGCAAGGCGGGAGCCTACGAGCAGTACTTC. As protein: CASKAGAYEQYF.

The V gene is TRBV12-5, the J gene TRBJ2-3, with unresolved D. Germline-derived CDR1 and CDR2 are LGHNT and FRNRAP. The CDR3 length is 16 residues. The CDR3 here is CVCGLASLGSTDTQYF. CDR3 nucleotides: TGTGTTTGTGGTTTGGCCTCGTTAGGGAGCACAGATACGCAGTATTTT. Complete variable domain (other parts from reference TRBV12-5 and TRBJ2-3): DARVTQTPRHKVTEMGQEVTMRCQPILGHNTVFWYRQTMMQGLELLAYFRNRAPLDDSGMPKDRFSAEMPDATLATLKIQPSEPRDSAVYFCVCGLASLGSTDTQYFGPGTRLTVL.

This clonotype has at least ten counts. The chain recombines TRBV7-8 with TRBJ2-7, with no clear D. CDR1 SGHVS and CDR2 FQNEAQ come from the germline V gene. V dropped 2 bases and J dropped 3 bases, with 8 bases sitting between them. The length of the CDR3 is 13 residues. The CDR3 DNA sequence: TGTGCCAGCAGCTTAAGCAGGAACTACGAGCAGTACTTC. It encodes CASSLSRNYEQYF.

This clonotype was counted ten times or more. This chain uses TRBV20-1 with TRBJ2-1; 9 bases fit TRBD2. This CDR3 contains 17 residues. V shed 0 bases and J 9 bases; nucleotides not matched to a gene: 15. Germline CDR1 reads DFQATT; CDR2 reads SNEGSKA (reference sequence). CDR3 loop: CSARDSLRGTSRAEQFF. The CDR3 coding sequence is TGCAGTGCTAGAGATTCTTTACGGGGGACTAGCCGCGCTGAGCAGTTCTTC.

This clonotype was found many times. The gene calls are TRBV5-1 and TRBJ1-1, with TRBD1 identical over 7 bases. V shed 0 bases and J 4 bases; nucleotides not matched to a gene: 3. The CDR3 runs to 14 residues. Germline loops: CDR1 SGHRS, CDR2 YFSETQ. The CDR3 region has the DNA TGCGCCAGCAGCTTGGCGACAGGGACCACTGAAGCTTTCTTT. It translates to CASSLATGTTEAFF.